The 4 T cell receptor beta chains given below trace back to one sample, sequenced in a study of cytomegalovirus exposure and HLA in healthy donors. The PCR used 60 Vbeta and 13 Jbeta primers. Here immunoSEQ multiplex PCR was the method, and the copy in TCRdb shows in-frame clones only, minus some. There are approximately 200,000 clones in the sample; 84% occur only once, and around 0.26% lies in the top ten. The sample comprised PBMCs. These TCRs come from a boy aged 5-17 years in good health and CMV-seronegative.

The V call is TRBV6-1, the J call TRBJ2-7, with D tentatively TRBD2 (6 bases). The CDR3 length is 15 residues. The V gene's germline CDR1 is MNHNS and CDR2 SASEGT. Deletions cut 1 base from V and 3 bases from J, with 13 bases between. CDR3 in DNA: TGTGCCAGCAGTGAAGTGGACTACCGGATCTACGAGCAGTACTTC. It yields the protein CASSEVDYRIYEQYF.

The chain's CDR3 is CASSAGTSSIDNEQFF. The CDR3 DNA follows: TGTGCCAGCAGCGCCGGGACTAGCAGTATCGACAATGAGCAGTTCTTC. This rearrangement joins TRBV9 to TRBJ2-1, with TRBD2 matching 9 bases. The germline V gene has CDR1 SGDLS and CDR2 YYNGEE. With 3 bases clipped from V and 5 bases from J, the junction kept 9 bases outside the gene matches. CDR3 length equals 16 residues.

The rearrangement uses TRBV4-3 and TRBJ2-1; D remains unclear. CDR1 is LGHNA and CDR2 is YSLEER in the germline V gene. V lost 0 bases and J lost 0, with 12 bases in between. The CDR3 has 17 amino acids. The CDR3 coding sequence is TGCGCCAGCAGCCAAGATAGACGGGTAGCCTCCTACAATGAGCAGTTCTTC. Translated: CASSQDRRVASYNEQFF.

The CDR3 region has the DNA TGTGCCAGCAGCCCCCGGGACAGGGAGAACAATGAGCAGTTCTTC. It yields the protein CASSPRDRENNEQFF. The chain joins TRBV4-2 to TRBJ2-1; 9 bases match TRBD1. Germline V lookup: CDR1 LGHNA, CDR2 YNFKEQ. V lost 4 bases and J lost 5; bases outside the gene matches: 6. This CDR3 has 15 amino acids.